Here is one T cell receptor (beta chain) with its context. The antigen remains unidentified. Cultured CD4+ T cell DNA underwent sequencing with the Oncomine TCR Beta short-read assay. The genomic DNA was obtained from cultured CD4+ T cells by extraction with the QIAamp micro DNA kit. Via MiXCR, TCRdb re-called the PCR reads, giving one row per CDR3 protein. The sample has roughly 16,000 distinct CDR3 sequences, 45% to 50% seen once. This entry comes from a study of vaccination and CD4 T cells after COVID-19. Overall study context: Four females and six males made up the convalescents, two of whom were Hispanic. General study findings and limits: Median about 90% of reactive clones detected in convalescent patients emerged only post-vaccination.

The treatment denotes: approximately 9-day PBMC culture with coronavirus spike peptide pools or control peptides (ViraFEST assay). The sequence was collected from a human donor who had recovered from COVID-19. The specimen was CD4+ T cells from blood, cultured in vitro.

The CDR3 region is CASIPSGLPLLDEQFF. DNA for the CDR3: TGTGCCAGCATTCCTAGCGGGCTCCCTCTCTTGGATGAGCAGTTCTTC. The chain recombines TRBV21-1 with TRBJ2-1; the D call TRBD2 from the table was never checked on the DNA. TRBV21-1 is an annotated pseudogene. The CDR3 length is 16 residues.